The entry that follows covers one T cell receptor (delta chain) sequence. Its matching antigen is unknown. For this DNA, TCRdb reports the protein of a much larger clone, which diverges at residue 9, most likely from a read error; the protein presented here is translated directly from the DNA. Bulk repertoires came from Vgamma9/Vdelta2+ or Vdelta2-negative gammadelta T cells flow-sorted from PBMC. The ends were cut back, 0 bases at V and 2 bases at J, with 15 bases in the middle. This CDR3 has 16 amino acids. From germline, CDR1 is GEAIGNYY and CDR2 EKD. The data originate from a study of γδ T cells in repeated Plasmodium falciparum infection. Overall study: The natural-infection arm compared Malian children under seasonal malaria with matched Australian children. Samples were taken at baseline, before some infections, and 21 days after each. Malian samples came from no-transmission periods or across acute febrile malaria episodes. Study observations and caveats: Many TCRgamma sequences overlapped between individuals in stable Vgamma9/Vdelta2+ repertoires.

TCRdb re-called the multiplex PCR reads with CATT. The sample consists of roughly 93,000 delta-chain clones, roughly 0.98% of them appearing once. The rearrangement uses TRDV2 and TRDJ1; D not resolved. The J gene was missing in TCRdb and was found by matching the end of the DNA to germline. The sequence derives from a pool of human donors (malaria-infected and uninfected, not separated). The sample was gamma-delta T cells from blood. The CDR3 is CACDTVLRAGTDKLIF. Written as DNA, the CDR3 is TGTGCCTGTGACACCGTTCTCCGTGCGGGGACCGATAAACTCATCTTT.